This passage covers 15 T cell receptor beta chains from one sample sequenced in a study of cytomegalovirus exposure and HLA in healthy donors. It was with 60 Vbeta and 13 Jbeta primers that the PCR ran. Here immunoSEQ multiplex PCR was the method, and the copy in TCRdb shows in-frame clones only, minus some. The table includes 85,000 to 100,000 clones, 60% to 80% detected once. Material: PBMCs. The receptors come from a man aged 55-75 years in good health and CMV-seronegative.

V usage is TRBV5-5 and J usage is TRBJ1-6; D perhaps matches TRBD1 (5 bases). The CDR3 runs to 14 residues. Germline CDR1 reads SGHKS; CDR2 reads YYEKEE (reference sequence). With 6 bases removed from V and 6 bases from J, the gap between germline ends came to 13 bases. The CDR3 spells CASTGGVSNSPLHF. CDR3 nucleotide sequence: TGTGCCAGCACCGGGGGGGTCTCTAATTCACCCCTCCACTTT.

V is TRBV19 and J is TRBJ1-5; TRBD1 matches 12 bases. The CDR3 loop spans 16 amino acids. Trimming took 3 bases from V and 6 from J; bases not matched to a gene: 6. Germline values: CDR1 LNHDA, CDR2 SQIVND (reference sequence). The CDR3: CASSIPGQGAGQPQHF. The CDR3 DNA sequence: TGTGCCAGTAGTATCCCGGGACAGGGGGCCGGTCAGCCCCAGCATTTT.

In its sample, this clone was seen once. The chain recombines TRBV11-3 with TRBJ1-1, with 7 bases identical to TRBD1. The germline CDR1 and CDR2 sequences are SGHNT and YENEEA. This CDR3 contains 16 residues. V dropped 4 bases and J dropped 1; count of bases not matched to a gene: 9. In DNA, the CDR3 is TGTGCCAGCAGCTCCTACCGGGACAGATCGAACACTGAAGCTTTCTTT. It codes for CASSSYRDRSNTEAFF.

The chain combines TRBV5-4 with TRBJ1-2, with D maybe TRBD1 (5 bases). Germline V gene lookup returns CDR1 SGHNT and CDR2 YYREEE (reference sequence). Trimming cost V 4 bases and J 4 bases, with 20 bases left between them. This CDR3 has 16 residues. CDR3 residues: CASSVGLEQDLYGYTF. The DNA of the CDR3 is TGTGCCAGCAGCGTGGGGTTGGAACAGGACCTCTATGGCTACACCTTC.

This clone was observed once. The genes are TRBV12-5 and TRBJ1-5; D not certain. Trimming removed 4 bases at V and 3 bases at J, with 10 bases between. There are 14 residues in the CDR3. CDR1 is LGHNT and CDR2 is FRNRAP in the germline V gene. CDR3 residues: CASGSGGLNQPQHF. As DNA, the CDR3 is TGTGCTAGTGGTTCAGGAGGGCTCAATCAGCCCCAGCATTTT.

The rearrangement links TRBV6-6 to TRBJ1-4; 12 bases are a match to TRBD1. Germline loops: CDR1 MNHNY, CDR2 SVGAGI (reference sequence). V lost 5 bases, J lost 6 bases, and 4 bases stayed unmatched. The CDR3 runs to 15 residues. This CDR3 is CASSRGTGGYEKLFF. CDR3 nucleotides: TGTGCCAGCAGTCGGGGGACAGGGGGCTATGAAAAACTGTTTTTT.

The chain couples TRBV6-1 to TRBJ1-2; no clear D. Germline V gene data show CDR1 as MNHNS and CDR2 as SASEGT. This CDR3 spans 14 amino acids. With 6 bases removed from V and 5 bases from J, the gap between germline ends came to 16 bases. CDR3 nucleotide sequence: TGTGCCAGCAGCCTCGGGGAGGAGGGATATGGCTACACCTTC. Protein product: CASSLGEEGYGYTF.

This clone was seen just once. The chain links TRBV21-1 to TRBJ1-5. TRBV21-1 is described as a pseudogene. The CDR3 has 19 amino acids. The CDR3 DNA reads as TGTGCCAGCAGCCAAAACCGAATCAGGGCGGGGGCTAGCAATCAGCCCCAGCATTTT. Residues: CASSQNRIRAGASNQPQHF.

The chain combines TRBV18 with TRBJ2-3; 8 bases fit TRBD2. V was pared by 3 bases and J by 2 bases, with 7 bases of the junction left unmatched. The germline V gene encodes CDR1 KGHSH and CDR2 LQKENI. The CDR3 loop spans 16 amino acids. DNA of the CDR3: TGTGCCAGCTCACCCCCTCGCGGGAGGTTCACAGATACGCAGTATTTT. As protein: CASSPPRGRFTDTQYF. The full variable domain, in which reference TRBV18 and TRBJ2-3 provide the parts outside the CDR3, is NAGVMQNPRHLVRRRGQEARLRCSPMKGHSHVYWYRQLPEEGLKFMVYLQKENIIDESGMPKERFSAEFPKEGPSILRIQQVVRGDSAAYFCASSPPRGRFTDTQYFGPGTRLTVL.

V gene TRBV7-9 combines with J gene TRBJ2-5, with D possibly TRBD2 on 6 matching bases. V was cut by 1 base and J by 5 bases, with 11 bases left in between. Per the germline V gene, CDR1 is SEHNR and CDR2 is FQNEAQ (reference sequence). This CDR3 region has 14 residues. DNA of the CDR3: TGTGCCAGCAGCTTAGGGGCGGGAAGGGAGACCCAGTACTTC. It is translated as CASSLGAGRETQYF.

Regarding this clone: Sequence at one end of the junction differs from germline and may be a read error. The V and J genes are TRBV7-9 and TRBJ2-7; 8 nucleotides align to TRBD1. CDR1 and CDR2 (germline): SEHNR, FQNEAQ (reference sequence). There are 13 residues in the CDR3. CDR3 amino acids: CSSSWTGRYEQYF. In nucleotides, the CDR3 is TGTTCCAGCAGCTGGACAGGGAGATACGAGCAGTACTTC. Based on the CDR3 plus reference TRBV7-9 and TRBJ2-7, the full variable domain is DTGVSQNPRHKITKRGQNVTFRCDPISEHNRLYWYRQTLGQGPEFLTYFQNEAQLEKSRLLSDRFSAERPKGSFSTLEIQRTEQGDSAMYLCSSSWTGRYEQYFGPGTRLTVT.

The table lists this clone with a few counts. The V call is TRBV2, the J call TRBJ1-1; D unclear. This CDR3 is 13 amino acids long. Germline CDR1 SNHLY, CDR2 FYNNEI. V lost 6 bases, J lost 1 base, and 9 bases lay in between. CDR3 protein: CASRRVGNTEAFF. The CDR3 DNA reads TGTGCCAGCAGGAGGGTGGGGAACACTGAAGCTTTCTTT.

This chain connects TRBV29-1 to TRBJ2-2; the match to TRBD2 covers 14 bases. Losses at the gene ends were 8 bases for V and 5 bases for J; bases not matched to a gene: 4. The CDR3 contains 14 residues. Per germline, CDR1 SQVTM and CDR2 ANQGSEA. The CDR3 reads CSSRTSGRTGELFF. The CDR3 DNA reads as TGCAGCTCCAGGACTAGCGGGAGGACCGGGGAGCTGTTTTTT.

This chain uses TRBV7-2 with TRBJ2-3, with 10 bases matching TRBD2. V shed 4 bases, J shed 4 bases, and the junction held 5 bases outside the gene matches. This CDR3 has 15 residues. Germline V gene lookup returns CDR1 SGHTA and CDR2 FQGNSA. The CDR3 nucleotides read TGTGCCAGCAGCTACCGAGCGGGGGGGCCAGATACGCAGTATTTT. It specifies CASSYRAGGPDTQYF. Based on the CDR3 plus reference TRBV7-2 and TRBJ2-3, the full variable domain is GAGVSQSPSNKVTEKGKDVELRCDPISGHTALYWYRQSLGQGLEFLIYFQGNSAPDKSGLPSDRFSAERTGGSVSTLTIQRTQQEDSAVYLCASSYRAGGPDTQYFGPGTRLTVL.

This clone has a handful of counts. The V call is TRBV4-1, the J call TRBJ2-7; 9 bases fit TRBD2. CDR1 is MGHRA and CDR2 is YSYEKL in the germline V gene. The trim removed 4 bases at V and 2 bases at J, leaving 6 bases unmatched. The CDR3 runs 15 residues. The CDR3 spells CASSRGVAGAYEQYF. DNA of the CDR3: TGCGCCAGCAGCCGCGGGGTAGCGGGGGCCTACGAGCAGTACTTC.